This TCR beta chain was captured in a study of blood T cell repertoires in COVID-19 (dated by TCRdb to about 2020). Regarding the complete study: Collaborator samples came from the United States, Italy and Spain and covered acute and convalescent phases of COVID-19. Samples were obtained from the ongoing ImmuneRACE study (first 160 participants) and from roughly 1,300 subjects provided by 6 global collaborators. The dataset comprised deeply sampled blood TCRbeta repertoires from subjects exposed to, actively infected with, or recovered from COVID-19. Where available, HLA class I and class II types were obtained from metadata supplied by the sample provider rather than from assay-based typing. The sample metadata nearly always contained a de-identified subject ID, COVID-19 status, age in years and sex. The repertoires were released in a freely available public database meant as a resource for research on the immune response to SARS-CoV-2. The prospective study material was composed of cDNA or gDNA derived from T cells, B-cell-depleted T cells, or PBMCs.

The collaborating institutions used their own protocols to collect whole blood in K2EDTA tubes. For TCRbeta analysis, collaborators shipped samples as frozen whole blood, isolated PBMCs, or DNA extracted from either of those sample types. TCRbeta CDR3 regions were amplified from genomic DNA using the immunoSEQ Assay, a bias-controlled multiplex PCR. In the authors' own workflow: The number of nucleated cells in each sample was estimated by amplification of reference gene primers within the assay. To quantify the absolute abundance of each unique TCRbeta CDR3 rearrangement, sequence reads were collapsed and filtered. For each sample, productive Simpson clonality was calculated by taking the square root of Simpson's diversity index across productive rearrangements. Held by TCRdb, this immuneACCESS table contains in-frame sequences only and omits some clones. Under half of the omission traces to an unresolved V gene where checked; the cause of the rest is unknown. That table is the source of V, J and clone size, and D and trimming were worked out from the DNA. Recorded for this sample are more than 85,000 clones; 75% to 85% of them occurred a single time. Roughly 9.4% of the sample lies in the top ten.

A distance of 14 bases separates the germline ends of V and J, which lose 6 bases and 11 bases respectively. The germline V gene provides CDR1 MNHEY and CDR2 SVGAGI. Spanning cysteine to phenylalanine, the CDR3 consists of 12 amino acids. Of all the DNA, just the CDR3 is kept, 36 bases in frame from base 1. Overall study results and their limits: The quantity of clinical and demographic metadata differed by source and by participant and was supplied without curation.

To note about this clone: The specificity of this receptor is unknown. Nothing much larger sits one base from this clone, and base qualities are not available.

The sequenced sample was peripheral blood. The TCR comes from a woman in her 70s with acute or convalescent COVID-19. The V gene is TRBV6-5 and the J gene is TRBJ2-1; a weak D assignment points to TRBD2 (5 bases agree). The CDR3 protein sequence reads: CASRLPEGKQFF. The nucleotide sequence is TGTGCCAGCAGACTCCCAGAGGGAAAGCAGTTCTTC.